This is a list of T cell receptor beta chains from one sample in a study of T cell repertoires in cytomegalovirus infection. MiXCR, applied by TCRdb to the reads, yields one record per CDR3 protein. The profile shows approximately 700,000 distinct CDR3 sequences, less than 40% of them singletons. Sequences were obtained from PBMCs. These receptor sequences come from a human donor in good health (CMV status not recorded). Some clones in this sample may be carry-over from other donors' samples. The CDR3 runs from the conserved cysteine through the conserved F or W. The order of the fields is clone size, J gene, V gene, D gene, CDR3 protein, CDR3 DNA. D genes are given only for firm matches. A clone size is listed for some rows: how often the clone was seen (once, few, many), or a class if it is expanded.

>NA|TRBJ2-6|TRBV20-1|NA
CSEKTGRFQTSANSGANVLTF
TGCAGTGAAAAGACAGGGAGGTTTCAAACTAGCGCCAACTCTGGGGCCAACGTCCTGACTTTC
>NA|TRBJ1-2|TRBV20-1|NA
CSAASAGGANYGYTF
TGCAGTGCTGCCTCTGCGGGGGGAGCTAACTATGGCTACACCTTC
>NA|TRBJ1-4|TRBV24-1|TRBD1
CATSAGSGQGYEKLFF
TGTGCCACCAGTGCTGGATCGGGACAGGGGTATGAAAAACTGTTTTTT
>many|TRBJ1-2|TRBV7-8|TRBD1
CASSTHGTADGYTF
TGTGCCAGCAGCACCCACGGGACAGCTGACGGCTACACCTTC
>NA|TRBJ2-1|TRBV12-3/TRBV12-4|TRBD1
CASSPVGQGDEQFF
TGTGCCAGCAGTCCGGTCGGACAGGGTGATGAGCAGTTCTTC
>few|TRBJ2-7|TRBV28|TRBD2
CASTSGFSSYEQYF
TGTGCCAGCACTAGCGGGTTTAGCTCCTACGAGCAGTACTTC
>NA|TRBJ2-1|TRBV5-6|TRBD1
CASSLAGGVKFF
TGTGCCAGCAGCTTGGCAGGGGGAGTTAAGTTCTTC
>few|TRBJ1-2|TRBV7-8|NA
CASSTSWSDGYTF
TGTGCCAGCAGCACTAGCTGGTCGGATGGCTACACCTTC
>many|TRBJ2-3|TRBV7-2|NA
CASSFRARGADTQYF
TGTGCCAGCAGCTTTCGGGCTAGAGGAGCAGATACGCAGTATTTT
>few|TRBJ2-3|TRBV19|TRBD1
CASIPGQDGADTQYF
TGTGCCAGTATTCCCGGACAGGACGGGGCAGATACGCAGTATTTT
>NA|TRBJ2-1|TRBV28|NA
CASIRAGYNEQFF
TGTGCCAGCATCCGGGCGGGGTACAATGAGCAGTTCTTC
>many|TRBJ1-1|TRBV7-2|NA
CASSFVRSVPAEAFF
TGTGCCAGCAGCTTTGTCCGGAGTGTTCCCGCTGAAGCTTTCTTT
>NA|TRBJ1-5|TRBV27|NA
CASRQRVTVNHPQHF
TGTGCCAGCAGGCAACGGGTTACAGTTAATCATCCCCAGCATTTT
>once|TRBJ2-4|TRBV19|NA
CASSIAKAAGSHGNIQYF
TGTGCCAGTAGTATAGCCAAGGCGGCGGGATCCCATGGAAACATTCAGTACTTC
>NA|TRBJ1-1|TRBV9|NA
CASSASGNTEAFF
TGTGCCAGCAGCGCCTCCGGGAACACTGAAGCTTTCTTT
>NA|TRBJ2-7|TRBV12-3/TRBV12-4|NA
CASRPDSRYEQYF
TGTGCCAGCAGACCAGACAGTAGGTACGAGCAGTACTTC
>NA|TRBJ2-1|TRBV27|TRBD2
CASSPTSGRGLHKQFF
TGTGCCAGCAGTCCGACTAGCGGGAGGGGACTTCACAAGCAGTTCTTC
>few|TRBJ2-7|TRBV4-2|NA
CASSQDGRGLYEQYF
TGTGCCAGCAGCCAAGATGGGCGGGGGCTCTACGAGCAGTACTTC
>NA|TRBJ1-4|TRBV18|NA
CASSPRAVEKLFF
TGTGCCAGCTCACCAAGGGCCGTCGAAAAACTGTTTTTT
>NA|TRBJ1-2|TRBV18|NA
CASSPDRREGYTF
TGTGCCAGCTCACCGGACAGACGGGAGGGCTACACCTTC
>few|TRBJ2-6|TRBV28|NA
CASLRGGANVLTF
TGTGCCAGCCTCAGAGGAGGGGCCAACGTCCTGACTTTC
>NA|TRBJ1-2|TRBV7-9|NA
CASSGRVRGGIYGYTF
TGTGCCAGCAGCGGGAGAGTCCGGGGGGGGATCTATGGCTACACCTTC
>NA|TRBJ2-1|TRBV7-4|NA
CASSEEGGSYNEQFF
TGTGCCAGCAGCGAGGAGGGGGGGTCCTACAATGAGCAGTTCTTC
>NA|TRBJ1-5|TRBV4-1|NA
CASSVDGAQPQHF
TGCGCCAGCAGCGTTGACGGTGCCCAGCCCCAGCATTTT
>few|TRBJ1-1|TRBV20-1|TRBD1
CSARSQGRAVDTEAFF
TGCAGTGCTAGATCACAGGGGCGGGCCGTGGACACTGAAGCTTTCTTT
>few|TRBJ2-1|TRBV7-2|NA
CASSLMGTENNEQFF
TGTGCCAGCAGCTTAATGGGAACAGAGAACAATGAGCAGTTCTTC
>many|TRBJ1-5|TRBV25-1|NA
CAIPRDKYSNQPQHF
TGTGCCATCCCCCGGGACAAATATAGCAATCAGCCCCAGCATTTT
>NA|TRBJ1-6|TRBV4-1|NA
CASTRESSYNSPLHF
TGCGCCAGCACGAGGGAGAGCTCCTATAATTCACCCCTCCACTTT
>few|TRBJ2-7|TRBV6-1|TRBD1
CASSEAMGQGASEQYF
TGTGCCAGCAGTGAAGCGATGGGACAGGGGGCATCCGAGCAGTACTTC
>many|TRBJ1-1|TRBV7-2|NA
CASSLTKLNDAFF
TGTGCCAGCAGCTTAACTAAGTTAAATGACGCTTTCTTT
>few|TRBJ1-1|TRBV27|NA
CASSFEGGRNTEAFF
TGTGCCAGCAGTTTCGAGGGAGGTCGAAACACTGAAGCTTTCTTT
>few|TRBJ1-3|TRBV6-4|NA
CASSYSGQAGNTIYF
TGTGCCAGCAGTTACTCGGGCCAGGCTGGAAACACCATATATTTT
>NA|TRBJ1-5|TRBV12-3/TRBV12-4|TRBD1
CASSLPYRGRNQPQHF
TGTGCCAGCAGTTTACCGTACAGGGGGCGCAATCAGCCCCAGCATTTT
>NA|TRBJ1-5|TRBV12-3/TRBV12-4|NA
CASSKSAGARSNQPQHF
TGTGCCAGCAGCAAGTCCGCGGGGGCCAGGAGCAATCAGCCCCAGCATTTT
>NA|TRBJ2-6|TRBV25-1|NA
CASKKGGTGANVLTF
TGTGCCAGCAAGAAGGGTGGAACTGGGGCCAACGTCCTGACTTTC
>few|TRBJ2-7|TRBV7-6|TRBD1
CASSFDRGYAYEQYF
TGTGCCAGCAGCTTCGACAGGGGTTACGCCTACGAGCAGTACTTC
>many|TRBJ2-3|TRBV7-2|TRBD2
CASSLVAARAGGSDTQYF
TGTGCCAGCAGCTTAGTCGCCGCTAGAGCGGGGGGGTCAGATACGCAGTATTTT
>NA|TRBJ2-1|TRBV14|NA
CASSQESRLVQSEQFF
TGTGCCAGCAGCCAAGAGTCGAGACTAGTTCAATCTGAGCAGTTCTTC
>many|TRBJ2-7|TRBV12-3/TRBV12-4|TRBD1
CASSLGDRAYEQYF
TGTGCCAGCAGCTTGGGGGACAGGGCCTACGAGCAGTACTTC
>NA|TRBJ2-7|TRBV4-1|NA
CASSQGPSSRYEQYF
TGCGCCAGCAGCCAAGGGCCTAGCAGCAGGTACGAGCAGTACTTC
>NA|TRBJ2-7|TRBV29-1|NA
CSVAAVSLGEQYF
TGCAGCGTGGCCGCCGTCTCTTTGGGCGAGCAGTACTTC
>once|TRBJ2-1|TRBV15|NA
CATSRDLAVAHNEQFF
TGTGCCACCAGCAGAGATCTGGCGGTTGCCCACAATGAGCAGTTCTTC
>many|TRBJ2-3|TRBV7-9|TRBD2
CASSTLAGGADTQYF
TGTGCCAGCAGCACCCTAGCGGGGGGGGCAGATACGCAGTATTTT
>NA|TRBJ1-6|TRBV6-1|TRBD1
CASSPPRGTGTPLHF
TGTGCCAGCAGTCCCCCGAGGGGGACAGGGACACCCCTCCACTTT